The source of this TCR beta chain is a study of technical replicates of blood from a few donors. Libraries were prepared by immunoSEQ multiplex PCR; TCRdb keeps only in-frame clonotypes and omits some of them. The data contain 80,000 to 95,000 clones, 90% to 97% of them seen just once; the ten biggest clones take up about 0.34%. This CDR3 has 15 amino acids. The junction had 3 bases not matched to a gene; V was cut back by 0 bases and J by 2 bases. The germline V gene encodes CDR1 SGHDT and CDR2 YYEEEE. This clonotype was obtained from a human donor in good health. This rearrangement joins TRBV5-6 to TRBJ2-7, with 9 bases fitting TRBD1. The sample consisted of T cells isolated from PBMCs. In DNA, the CDR3 is TGTGCCAGCAGCTTGGGGACAGGGGCCCCCTACGAGCAGTACTTC. Translated, it gives CASSLGTGAPYEQYF.